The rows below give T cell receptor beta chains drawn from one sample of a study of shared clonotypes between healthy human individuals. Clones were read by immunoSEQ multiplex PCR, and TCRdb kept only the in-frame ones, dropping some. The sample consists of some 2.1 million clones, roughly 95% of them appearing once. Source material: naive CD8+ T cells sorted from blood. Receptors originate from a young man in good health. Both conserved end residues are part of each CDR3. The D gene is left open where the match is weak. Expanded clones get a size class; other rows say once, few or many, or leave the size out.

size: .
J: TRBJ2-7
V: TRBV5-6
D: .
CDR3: CASSLVSDEQYF
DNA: TGTGCCAGCAGCTTGGTGTCGGACGAGCAGTACTTC

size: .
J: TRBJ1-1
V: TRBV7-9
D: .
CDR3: CASSSGQGTDTEAFF
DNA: TGTGCCAGCAGCTCAGGGCAGGGGACGGACACTGAAGCTTTCTTT

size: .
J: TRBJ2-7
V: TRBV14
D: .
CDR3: CASSQGHLGASYEQYF
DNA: TGTGCCAGCAGCCAGGGACACCTCGGGGCCTCCTACGAGCAGTACTTC

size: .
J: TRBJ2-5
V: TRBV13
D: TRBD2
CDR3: CASSPGASGRRETQYF
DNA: TGTGCCAGCAGCCCTGGGGCTAGCGGGAGAAGAGAGACCCAGTACTTC

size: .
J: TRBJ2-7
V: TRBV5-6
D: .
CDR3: CASSLSPLGEQYF
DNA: TGTGCCAGCAGCTTGAGTCCCCTCGGCGAGCAGTACTTC

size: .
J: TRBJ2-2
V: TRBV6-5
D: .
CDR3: CASSFTGTGELFF
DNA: TGTGCCAGCAGCTTTACGGGCACCGGGGAGCTGTTTTTT

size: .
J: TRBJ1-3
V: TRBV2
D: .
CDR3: CASSDGQSGNTIYF
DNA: TGTGCCAGCAGTGACGGACAGTCTGGAAACACCATATATTTT

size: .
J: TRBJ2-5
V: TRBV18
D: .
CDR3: CASSPRRQETQYF
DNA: TGTGCCAGCTCACCACGCCGGCAAGAGACCCAGTACTTC

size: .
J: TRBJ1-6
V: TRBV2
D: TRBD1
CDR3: CASETGGGSPLHF
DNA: TGTGCCAGCGAAACAGGGGGCGGTTCACCCCTCCACTTT

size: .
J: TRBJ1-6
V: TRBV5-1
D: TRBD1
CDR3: CASSSIGTGDNSPLHF
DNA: TGCGCCAGCAGCTCCATAGGGACAGGGGATAATTCACCCCTCCACTTT

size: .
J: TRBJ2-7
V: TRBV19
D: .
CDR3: CASSPDGLSYEQYF
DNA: TGTGCCAGTAGTCCTGACGGACTCTCCTACGAGCAGTACTTC

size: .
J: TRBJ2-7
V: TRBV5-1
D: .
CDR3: CASSLSSGVQVEQYF
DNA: TGCGCCAGCAGCTTGTCATCCGGGGTTCAGGTCGAGCAGTACTTC

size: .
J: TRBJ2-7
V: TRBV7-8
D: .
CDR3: CASSARQVYVSYEQYF
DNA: TGTGCCAGCAGCGCACGACAGGTTTACGTTTCCTACGAGCAGTACTTC

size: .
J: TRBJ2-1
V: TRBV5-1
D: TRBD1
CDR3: CASSDRDRGPNEQFF
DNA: TGCGCCAGCAGCGACCGGGACAGGGGGCCCAATGAGCAGTTCTTC

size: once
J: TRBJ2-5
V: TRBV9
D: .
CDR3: CASSVTGNQETQYF
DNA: TGTGCCAGCAGCGTAACTGGGAACCAAGAGACCCAGTACTTC

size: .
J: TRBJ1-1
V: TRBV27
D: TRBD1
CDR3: CASTQTGGNTEAFF
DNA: TGTGCCAGCACCCAAACAGGGGGGAACACTGAAGCTTTCTTT

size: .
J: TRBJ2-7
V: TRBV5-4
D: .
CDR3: CASSFQGFNEQYF
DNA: TGTGCCAGCAGCTTCCAGGGTTTCAACGAGCAGTACTTC

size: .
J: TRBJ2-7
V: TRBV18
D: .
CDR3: CASSPGSSYEQYF
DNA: TGTGCCAGCTCTCCAGGGTCCTCCTACGAGCAGTACTTC

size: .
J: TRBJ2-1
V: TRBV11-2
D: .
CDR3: CASSLDRGVYNEQFF
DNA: TGTGCCAGCAGCTTAGATCGAGGGGTCTACAATGAGCAGTTCTTC

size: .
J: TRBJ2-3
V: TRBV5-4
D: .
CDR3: CASSSGDVTRDTQYF
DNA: TGTGCCAGCAGCTCCGGGGACGTAACAAGGGATACGCAGTATTTT

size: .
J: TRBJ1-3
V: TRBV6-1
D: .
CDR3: CASSNRDLGNTIYF
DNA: TGTGCCAGCAGTAACCGGGACCTTGGAAACACCATATATTTT

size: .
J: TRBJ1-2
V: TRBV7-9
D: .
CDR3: CASSLGEGGYTF
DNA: TGTGCCAGCAGCTTAGGTGAAGGGGGCTACACCTTC